The 25 T cell receptor beta chains below come from one sample, sequenced in a study of shared clonotypes between healthy human individuals. Generated by immunoSEQ multiplex PCR, the TCRdb table keeps only in-frame clones and is missing some. The sample holds some 2,500,000 clones, just under 95% seen once. The sample taken for sequencing was naive CD4+ T cells from PBMCs. The subset here: CD45RA+ positively selected. The receptor set was obtained from a man younger than 30 in good health. Some clones in this sample may be carry-over from other donors' samples.

This clone was detected once. The chain has TRBV11-2 and TRBJ2-7; the D gene is possibly TRBD1 (6 bases). Per germline, CDR1 SGHAT and CDR2 FQNNGV. V was pared by 1 base and J by 5 bases, with 15 bases between. The CDR3 is 15 amino acids. The CDR3 bases are TGTGCCAGCAGCTTAGTGTTTGCAGGGGACCACGAGCAGTACTTC. Translated, it gives CASSLVFAGDHEQYF. Full variable domain (outside the CDR3, taken from reference TRBV11-2 and TRBJ2-7): EAGVAQSPRYKIIEKRQSVAFWCNPISGHATLYWYQQILGQGPKLLIQFQNNGVVDDSQLPKDRFSAERLKGVDSTLKIQPAKLEDSAVYLCASSLVFAGDHEQYFGPGTRLTVT.

This clone was counted a single time. The CDR3 here is CASSSTSGHYNEQFF. CDR3 DNA: TGTGCCAGCAGCTCGACTAGCGGACATTACAATGAGCAGTTCTTC. The chain carries TRBV7-3 and TRBJ2-1, with TRBD2 identical over 9 bases. Germline-derived CDR1 and CDR2 are SGHTA and FQGTGA. V gave up 4 bases and J gave up 4 bases; unmatched junction bases: 5. The CDR3 has 15 residues.

This chain connects TRBV9 to TRBJ2-3; D gene uncertain. Between the trimmed V and J ends, which lost 2 bases and 3 bases, there was a span of 16 bases. The CDR3 runs to 16 residues. CDR1 and CDR2 from the germline V gene are SGDLS and YYNGEE. CDR3 nucleotides: TGTGCCAGCAGCGTTGTCGGTGGACCGGGTACAGATACGCAGTATTTT. Protein: CASSVVGGPGTDTQYF.

The V call is TRBV5-1, the J call TRBJ1-1; no reliable D call. Looked up from germline, CDR1 is SGHRS and CDR2 is YFSETQ. Trimming stripped 4 bases from V and 0 bases from J, with 13 bases between. This CDR3 region has 15 residues. The CDR3 DNA sequence: TGCGCCAGCAGCCCCGAACCGGCCATGAACACTGAAGCTTTCTTT. The encoded protein is CASSPEPAMNTEAFF. Looking up the rest from reference TRBV5-1 and TRBJ1-1 gives the full variable domain: KAGVTQTPRYLIKTRGQQVTLSCSPISGHRSVSWYQQTPGQGLQFLFEYFSETQRNKGNFPGRFSGRQFSNSRSEMNVSTLELGDSALYLCASSPEPAMNTEAFFGQGTRLTVV.

The rearrangement links TRBV5-1 to TRBJ1-5; weak D call: TRBD1 (6 bases). V lost 4 bases, J lost 3 bases, and 11 bases lay in between. Germline V lookup: CDR1 SGHRS, CDR2 YFSETQ. This CDR3 has 14 amino acids. The CDR3 is CASSRGGFNQPQHF. Here the CDR3 DNA reads TGCGCCAGCAGCCGAGGGGGGTTCAATCAGCCCCAGCATTTT.

The chain carries TRBV28 and TRBJ1-2; unclear D gene. The V end was cut by 5 bases, the J end by 8 bases, with 12 bases between. The CDR3 totals 12 residues. Germline assignment: CDR1 MDHEN and CDR2 SYDVKM. CDR3 nucleotides: TGTGCCAGCAGTCGCACGATCAGGGGCTACACCTTC. Translation gives CASSRTIRGYTF.

On this clone: The sample carries other DNA sequences with the same CDR3. The chain uses TRBV18 and TRBJ2-7; unclear D gene. This CDR3 is built from 14 residues. V lost 0 bases and J lost 1, with 7 bases in between. Germline lookup yields CDR1 KGHSH and CDR2 LQKENI. The CDR3 DNA is TGTGCCAGCTCACCACCGGGCGGATCCTACGAGCAGTACTTC. Amino acids: CASSPPGGSYEQYF.

Regarding this clone: Other DNA sequences of this sample code for an identical CDR3. This sequence joins TRBV5-1 and TRBJ2-5; a weak D match, TRBD1 (6 bases). The germline V gene has CDR1 SGHRS and CDR2 YFSETQ. The CDR3 loop spans 14 amino acids. Trimming cost V 0 bases and J 3 bases, with 9 bases left between them. The CDR3 loop reads CASSLVAGEETQYF. Written as DNA, the CDR3 is TGCGCCAGCAGCTTGGTAGCAGGGGAAGAGACCCAGTACTTC.

The V gene is TRBV4-1, the J gene TRBJ2-5; perhaps TRBD1 as D (6 bases). V lost 0 bases and J 1 base, leaving 12 bases between the germline ends. The CDR3 runs to 16 residues. CDR1 and CDR2 (germline): MGHRA, YSYEKL. CDR3 amino acids: CASSQEGRGIQETQYF. Here the CDR3 DNA reads TGCGCCAGCAGCCAAGAGGGCAGGGGTATCCAAGAGACCCAGTACTTC.

The gene calls are TRBV19 and TRBJ2-4, with 8 bases aligning to TRBD1. In germline, CDR1 is LNHDA, CDR2 SQIVND (reference sequence). The CDR3 length is 14 residues. With V trimmed by 5 bases and J by 10 bases, 10 bases remained unmatched. The CDR3 DNA reads as TGTGCCAGTAGTCCCCGGACAGGGCTAGGGATTCAGTACTTC. Amino acids: CASSPRTGLGIQYF.

V usage is TRBV30 and J usage is TRBJ1-1; D ambiguous. Trimming stripped 0 bases from V and 4 bases from J, with 18 bases between. The germline V gene has CDR1 GTSNPN and CDR2 SVGIG (reference sequence). The CDR3 totals 16 residues. The CDR3 loop reads CAWSVLLASPTTEAFF. The CDR3 region has the DNA TGTGCCTGGAGTGTATTATTGGCGAGTCCAACCACTGAAGCTTTCTTT.

This chain joins TRBV27 and TRBJ2-7; maybe TRBD1 (6 bases). Trimming cost V 5 bases and J 3 bases, with 11 bases left between them. This CDR3 comprises 13 residues. Germline V gives CDR1 MNHEY, CDR2 SMNVEV (reference sequence). The chain's CDR3 is CASSRQEDYEQYF. The DNA of the CDR3 is TGTGCCAGCAGTCGACAGGAGGACTACGAGCAGTACTTC.

The chain links TRBV7-2 to TRBJ2-7; a weak D match, TRBD2 (5 bases). This CDR3 has 12 residues. Trimming took off 0 bases at V and 7 bases at J, with 7 bases between the two ends. Germline CDR1 and CDR2: SGHTA and FQGNSA. CDR3 sequence reads: CASSLARREQYF. CDR3 bases: TGTGCCAGCAGCTTAGCGCGGAGGGAGCAGTACTTC.

The chain joins TRBV25-1 to TRBJ1-1; no clear D. Deletions cut 7 bases from V and 1 base from J, with 7 bases between. Germline CDR1 is MGHDK and CDR2 is SYGVNS. CDR3 size: 12 residues. The CDR3 spells CASKEPNTEAFF. CDR3 nucleotides: TGTGCCAGCAAAGAGCCGAACACTGAAGCTTTCTTT. Looking up the rest from reference TRBV25-1 and TRBJ1-1 gives the full variable domain: EADIYQTPRYLVIGTGKKITLECSQTMGHDKMYWYQQDPGMELHLIHYSYGVNSTEKGDLSSESTVSRIRTEHFPLTLESARPSHTSQYLCASKEPNTEAFFGQGTRLTVV.

The chain joins TRBV4-1 to TRBJ2-3; TRBD2 matches at 10 bases. The CDR3 loop spans 17 amino acids. Per the germline V gene, CDR1 is MGHRA and CDR2 is YSYEKL. V trimming: 3 bases; J trimming: 10 bases; junction bases outside the gene matches: 16. The CDR3 DNA follows: TGCGCCAGCAGCCAGGGGACCAGCGGGAGGGCCTTTCAGGCGCAGTATTTT. Translated: CASSQGTSGRAFQAQYF.

The chain links TRBV5-1 to TRBJ2-3; 10 bases are a match to TRBD1. Germline CDR1 and CDR2: SGHRS and YFSETQ. J gave up 4 bases and V 4 bases, and 9 bases lay outside the gene matches. The CDR3 length is 16 residues. CDR3 sequence: CASSLYRQGAPDTQYF. CDR3 coding DNA: TGCGCCAGCAGCCTCTATAGACAGGGGGCCCCAGATACGCAGTATTTT.

The rearrangement joins TRBV7-9 to TRBJ2-3, with 8 positions matching TRBD1. The V segment lost 5 bases and the J segment 4 bases; nucleotides outside the gene matches: 11. Germline-derived CDR1 and CDR2 are SEHNR and FQNEAQ (reference sequence). The CDR3 has 16 amino acids. In nucleotides, the CDR3 is TGTGCCAGCAGCCCCAACCATGGACAGGGCCCAGATACGCAGTATTTT. Its translation is CASSPNHGQGPDTQYF.

This rearrangement joins TRBV28 to TRBJ1-3, with 7 nucleotides matching TRBD1. The germline CDR1 and CDR2 sequences are MDHEN and SYDVKM. There are 14 residues in the CDR3. Germline trimming cut 4 bases from V and 8 bases from J; bases unmatched to any gene: 8. The CDR3 sequence is CASSSDRVGYTIYF. In DNA form, the CDR3 reads TGTGCCAGCAGTTCCGACAGGGTAGGGTACACCATATATTTT.

Notes on this clone: This CDR3 is also generated by other DNA sequences in the sample. The V and J genes are TRBV28 and TRBJ2-7; D might be TRBD1 or TRBD2, each matching 6 bases. Trimming removed 5 bases from V and 3 bases from J, with 11 bases in between. CDR1 is MDHEN, CDR2 SYDVKM, per germline. The length of the CDR3 is 13 residues. The chain's CDR3 is CASSLGGFYEQYF. CDR3 bases: TGTGCCAGCAGTCTCGGGGGCTTCTACGAGCAGTACTTC.

V is TRBV5-1 and J is TRBJ2-3, with 7 bases matching TRBD1. V was pared by 4 bases and J by 4 bases, with 9 bases of the junction left unmatched. CDR3 size: 15 residues. The V gene's germline CDR1 is SGHRS and CDR2 YFSETQ. CDR3 loop: CASSTGALGADTQYF. Written as DNA, the CDR3 is TGCGCCAGCAGCACAGGGGCCTTGGGCGCAGATACGCAGTATTTT. Filled out from reference TRBV5-1 and TRBJ2-3, the complete variable domain reads KAGVTQTPRYLIKTRGQQVTLSCSPISGHRSVSWYQQTPGQGLQFLFEYFSETQRNKGNFPGRFSGRQFSNSRSEMNVSTLELGDSALYLCASSTGALGADTQYFGPGTRLTVL.

The chain uses TRBV30 and TRBJ2-7; 7 positions match TRBD1. Losses at the gene ends were 4 bases for V and 8 bases for J; bases not matched to a gene: 5. The length of the CDR3 is 11 residues. Germline values: CDR1 GTSNPN, CDR2 SVGIG (reference sequence). This CDR3 is CAWNDREKQYF. The CDR3, as DNA: TGTGCCTGGAACGACAGGGAGAAGCAGTACTTC. The whole variable domain, remainder taken from reference TRBV30 and TRBJ2-7, is SQTIHQWPATLVQPVGSPLSLECTVEGTSNPNLYWYRQAAGRGLQLLFYSVGIGQISSEVPQNLSASRPQDRQFILSSKKLLLSDSGFYLCAWNDREKQYFGPGTRLTVT.

The rearrangement uses TRBV27 and TRBJ2-7; 12 nucleotides agree with TRBD2. CDR3 size: 19 residues. Germline-derived CDR1 and CDR2 are MNHEY and SMNVEV (reference sequence). The junction had 14 bases not matched to a gene; V was cut back by 2 bases and J by 3 bases. The CDR3 here is CASSLKGTGGLAGFYEQYF. The CDR3 DNA reads TGTGCCAGCAGTTTAAAGGGGACAGGTGGACTAGCGGGATTCTACGAGCAGTACTTC.

To note about this clone: The sample has other DNA sequences that encode this CDR3 too. The V gene is TRBV30, the J gene TRBJ2-5, with TRBD2 matching 7 bases. The CDR3 covers 13 residues. Germline lookup yields CDR1 GTSNPN and CDR2 SVGIG (reference sequence). Germline trimming cut 0 bases from V and 6 bases from J; bases unmatched to any gene: 4. The CDR3 loop is CAWSVGGSKTQYF. The CDR3 DNA follows: TGTGCCTGGAGTGTCGGGGGGTCCAAGACCCAGTACTTC.

The gene calls are TRBV28 and TRBJ1-2, with D hard to call. Deletions cut 8 bases from V and 4 bases from J, with 11 bases between. The CDR3 extends over 12 amino acids. In germline, CDR1 is MDHEN, CDR2 SYDVKM. The CDR3 here is CASGDFGYGYTF. The CDR3, as DNA: TGTGCCAGCGGGGATTTCGGCTATGGCTACACCTTC.

This clone came up once. The chain has TRBV27 and TRBJ2-1; the D is unclear. Germline loops: CDR1 MNHEY, CDR2 SMNVEV (reference sequence). The CDR3 is 13 amino acids. With 2 bases removed from V and 7 bases from J, the gap between germline ends came to 9 bases. The CDR3 nucleotides are TGTGCCAGCAGTTTAGACTCCTTTAATGAGCAGTTCTTC. It encodes CASSLDSFNEQFF.